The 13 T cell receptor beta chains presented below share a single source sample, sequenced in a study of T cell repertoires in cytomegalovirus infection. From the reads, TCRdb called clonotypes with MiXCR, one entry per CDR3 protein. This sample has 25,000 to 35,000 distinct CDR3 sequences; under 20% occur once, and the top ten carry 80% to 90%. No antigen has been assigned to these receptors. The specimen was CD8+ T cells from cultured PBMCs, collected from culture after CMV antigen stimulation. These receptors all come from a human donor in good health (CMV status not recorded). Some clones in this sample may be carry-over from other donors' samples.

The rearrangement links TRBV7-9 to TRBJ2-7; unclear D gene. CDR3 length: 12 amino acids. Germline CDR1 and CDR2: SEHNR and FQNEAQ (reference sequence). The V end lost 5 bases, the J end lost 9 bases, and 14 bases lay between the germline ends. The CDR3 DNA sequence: TGTGCCAGCAGCAACCATTTATTAGGGCAGTACTTC. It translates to CASSNHLLGQYF.

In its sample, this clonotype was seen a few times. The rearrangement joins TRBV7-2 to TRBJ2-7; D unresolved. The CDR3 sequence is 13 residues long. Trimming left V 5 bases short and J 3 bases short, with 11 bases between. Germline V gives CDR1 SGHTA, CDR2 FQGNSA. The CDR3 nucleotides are TGTGCCAGCAGCCCTCACGCAAACTACGAGCAGTACTTC. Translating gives CASSPHANYEQYF.

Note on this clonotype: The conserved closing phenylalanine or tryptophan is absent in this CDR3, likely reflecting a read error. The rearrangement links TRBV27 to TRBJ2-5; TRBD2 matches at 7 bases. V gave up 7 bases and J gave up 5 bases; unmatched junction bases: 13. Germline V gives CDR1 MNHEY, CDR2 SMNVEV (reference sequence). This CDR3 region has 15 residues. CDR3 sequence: CASNFGGGPSETQYC. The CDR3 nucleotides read TGTGCCAGCAATTTTGGGGGAGGGCCCTCGGAGACCCAGTACTGC.

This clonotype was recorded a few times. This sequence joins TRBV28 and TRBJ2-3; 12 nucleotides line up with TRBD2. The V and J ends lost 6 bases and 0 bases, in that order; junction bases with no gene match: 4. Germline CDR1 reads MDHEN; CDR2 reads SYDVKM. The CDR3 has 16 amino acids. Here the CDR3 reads CASRWTSGVSTDTQYF. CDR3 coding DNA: TGTGCCAGCAGATGGACTAGCGGGGTTAGCACAGATACGCAGTATTTT.

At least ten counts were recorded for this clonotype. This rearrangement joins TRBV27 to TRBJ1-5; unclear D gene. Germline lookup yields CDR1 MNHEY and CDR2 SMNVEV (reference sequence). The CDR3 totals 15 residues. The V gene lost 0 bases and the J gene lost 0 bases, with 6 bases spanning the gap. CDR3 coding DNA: TGTGCCAGCAGTTTATCGCGGTATAGCAATCAGCCCCAGCATTTT. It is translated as CASSLSRYSNQPQHF.

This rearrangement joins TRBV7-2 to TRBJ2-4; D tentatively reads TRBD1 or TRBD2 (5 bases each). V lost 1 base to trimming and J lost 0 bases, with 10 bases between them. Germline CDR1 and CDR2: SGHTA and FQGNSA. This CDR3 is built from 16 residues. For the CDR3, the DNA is TGTGCCAGCAGCTTAGAAGGGACCGTAGCCAAAAACATTCAGTACTTC. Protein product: CASSLEGTVAKNIQYF.

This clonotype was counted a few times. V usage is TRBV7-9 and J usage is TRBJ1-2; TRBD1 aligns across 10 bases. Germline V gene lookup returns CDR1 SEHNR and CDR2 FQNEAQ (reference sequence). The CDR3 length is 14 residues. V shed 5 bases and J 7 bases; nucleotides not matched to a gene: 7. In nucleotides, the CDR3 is TGTGCCAGCAGCCAAAGGGACAGGGGTGGTGGCTACACCTTC. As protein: CASSQRDRGGGYTF.

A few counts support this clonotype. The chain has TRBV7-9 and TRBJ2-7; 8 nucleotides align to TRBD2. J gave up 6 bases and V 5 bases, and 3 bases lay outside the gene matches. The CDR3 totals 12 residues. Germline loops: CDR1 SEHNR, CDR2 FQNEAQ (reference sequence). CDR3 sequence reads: CASSRGGGEQYF. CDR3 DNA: TGTGCCAGCAGCCGGGGGGGCGGCGAGCAGTACTTC.

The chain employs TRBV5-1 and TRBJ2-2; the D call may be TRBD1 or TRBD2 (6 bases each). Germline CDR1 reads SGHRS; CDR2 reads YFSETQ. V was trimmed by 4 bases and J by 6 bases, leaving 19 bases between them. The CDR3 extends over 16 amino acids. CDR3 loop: CASSPGGPGSSGELFF. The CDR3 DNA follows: TGCGCCAGCAGCCCTGGGGGGCCAGGGAGTTCCGGGGAGCTGTTTTTT.

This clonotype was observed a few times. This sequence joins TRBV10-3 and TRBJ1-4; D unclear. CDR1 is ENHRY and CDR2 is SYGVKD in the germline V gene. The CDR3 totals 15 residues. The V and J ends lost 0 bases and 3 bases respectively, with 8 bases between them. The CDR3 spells CAISESQLPNEKLFF. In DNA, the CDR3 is TGTGCCATCAGTGAGTCACAGTTACCTAATGAAAAACTGTTTTTT.

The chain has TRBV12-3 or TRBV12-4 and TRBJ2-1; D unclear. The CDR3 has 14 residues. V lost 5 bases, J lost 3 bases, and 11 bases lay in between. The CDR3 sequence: CASSLSSDYNEQFF. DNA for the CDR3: TGTGCCAGCAGTCTTTCTAGTGACTACAATGAGCAGTTCTTC.

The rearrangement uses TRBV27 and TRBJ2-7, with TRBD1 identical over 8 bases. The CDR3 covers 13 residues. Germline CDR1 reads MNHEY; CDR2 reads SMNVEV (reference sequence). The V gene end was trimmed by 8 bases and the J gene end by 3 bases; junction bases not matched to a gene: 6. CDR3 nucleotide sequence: TGTGCCAGCGGGACAGGAGGGGACTACGAGCAGTACTTC. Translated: CASGTGGDYEQYF.

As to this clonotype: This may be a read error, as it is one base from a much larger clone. CDR3 protein: CASSLAGTDTQSF. The CDR3 DNA follows: TGTGCCAGCAGCTTAGCCGGCACCGATACGCAGTCTTTT. This rearrangement joins TRBV7-7 to TRBJ2-3, with unresolved D. The CDR3 runs 13 residues. In germline, CDR1 is SSHAT, CDR2 FNYEAQ (reference sequence).